The present T cell receptor (beta chain) was sequenced within a study of T cells in Graves' hyperthyroidism and ophthalmopathy (dated by TCRdb to the late 2010s). Describing the broader study: Peripheral blood was collected at initial diagnosis, before any treatment. TCR V-J signatures able to tell the groups apart were searched for in a discovery cohort of more than 90 patients, of whom around 42 had Graves' ophthalmopathy and under 65 had stable Graves' hyperthyroidism. Prospective prediction of ophthalmopathy was tested in an independent validation cohort consisting of some 19 hyperthyroidism patients and around 17 patients who later progressed to ophthalmopathy. The 100 discovery patients were divided at random into training and test sets in a 7:3 ratio. The study also compared thyroid tissue and blood T-cell repertoires from roughly six Graves' hyperthyroidism patients. Following sampling, methimazole starting at 30 mg daily was given to hyperthyroidism patients, and high-dose intravenous methylprednisolone was given to ophthalmopathy patients. According to the paper, TCR Vbeta CDR3 sequencing was carried out on about 140 peripheral blood samples, which came from under 50 ophthalmopathy, 80 or so hyperthyroidism and around 17 progressor patients.

The germline V gene sets CDR1 to MNHEY and CDR2 to SVGAGI. The CDR3 holds 16 amino acids from the cysteine to the phenylalanine. The sequence is cut down to CDR3 DNA, 48 bases in frame from base 1. Germline trimming amounts to 2 bases on V and 0 bases on J, with 6 as the count of junction bases outside the gene matches. Graves' hyperthyroidism was defined as stable when no progression to ophthalmopathy occurred over 18 months of follow-up. Hyperthyroidism patients were aged 18 to 65 years and newly diagnosed, with disease duration of less than 2 months. Any patient with an uncontrolled infection, another autoimmune disease, pregnancy or lactation was excluded. Diagnoses were based on clinical symptoms, serum thyroxine and TRAb, thyroid ultrasound and orbital computed tomography. PBMCs were separated from 10 ml of fresh peripheral blood using Ficoll-Paque density gradient centrifugation. Total RNA was extracted with Trizol reagent, and quality was checked on an Agilent 2100 Bioanalyzer.

Amplification of TCR beta CDR3 regions was carried out from RNA transcripts. For the first round of RT-PCR on the TCR CDR3, the HTBI primer set was used together with the Qiagen OneStep RT-PCR kit. The libraries were constructed in a second round of multiplex PCR and then size-selected and purified. Sequencing of the libraries was done on an Illumina HiSeq2000 using paired-end 100 bp reads. Per the original workflow: SOAPnuke was used to process the raw data, with reads discarded if the reads contained adapters or uncalled bases, had a mean Phred below 15, or lacked an exact constant-primer or identifier match. High-quality paired reads were merged with COPE v1.2.5, and unique nucleotide sequences were defined as clonotypes. MiTCR v1.1 was used to align the clonotypes against IMGT TRBV, TRBD and TRBJ reference segments. The analysis was restricted to V-J combinations with a frequency above 0.0001, which together covered 98% to 99.2% of the repertoires. A TCS score was defined as the ratio of F50 (clonal expansion) to E x V (chaos), with BLOSUM62-based TCRdist applied between CDR3 peptides within each V-J. Welch's t-statistics and random forest reduced roughly 530 V-J features to about 13, which were used in a naive Bayes classifier (R e1071). TCRdb passed the public sequencing reads through fastp at Q25 and MiXCR, retaining productive beta sequences. Rows with a matching CDR3 protein are joined into one entry that keeps the most common DNA and genes. Here the V and J calls rest on TCRdb's processing, not on the authors' analysis. A total of under 700,000 distinct CDR3 sequences appear in this sample, approximately 15% of them only once. The ten largest clones capture approximately 18% of the sample.

About this clonotype itself: Its antigen remains unidentified. No much larger clonotype is one base removed from it; base qualities were not supplied.

Here is what the overall study found, with its caveats: Most expanded thyroid clonotypes (frequency above 0.001) were also detected in blood, suggesting blood repertoires may reflect thyroid immune responses. Sample size was not statistically predetermined, and blinding of investigators to group allocation was not performed. In validation, the model predicted progression to ophthalmopathy a median of 6.5 months before onset, with around 70% sensitivity and about 72% specificity. A 13 V-J signature model separated ophthalmopathy from stable hyperthyroidism, with about 90% sensitivity and just under 84% specificity in cross-validation and 80%/75% in testing.

In this chain, TRBV6-5 is recombined with TRBJ1-1; TRBD1 aligns with 7 central bases. The receptor comes from a woman between 18 and 29 years old with Graves' hyperthyroidism. The sequencing input was blood. The CDR3 protein: CASSYVRGTMNTEAFF. The nucleotide sequence is given as TGTGCCAGCAGTTACGTCAGGGGGACCATGAACACTGAAGCTTTCTTT.